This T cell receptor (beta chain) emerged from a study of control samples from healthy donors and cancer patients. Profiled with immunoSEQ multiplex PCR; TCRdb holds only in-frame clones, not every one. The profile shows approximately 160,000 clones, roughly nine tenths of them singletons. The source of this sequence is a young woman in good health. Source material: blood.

The CDR3: CASSPIQGPTDTQYF. The CDR3 nucleotides are TGTGCCAGCAGTCCAATACAGGGACCCACAGATACGCAGTATTTT. V usage is TRBV27 and J usage is TRBJ2-3, with a tentative D call TRBD1 (6 bases). This CDR3 is 15 amino acids long. V was clipped by 5 bases and J by 2 bases, with 14 bases between them. Germline CDR1 MNHEY, CDR2 SMNVEV (reference sequence).